Presented here are 24 T cell receptor beta chains from one specimen sequenced in a study of identical twins. TCRdb reprocessed the 5' RACE reads with MiXCR, giving one entry per CDR3 protein. This table holds more than 350,000 distinct CDR3 sequences, 7% to 9.5% found once. The sequenced sample consisted of naive T cells sorted from blood. All receptors derive from a woman aged 50 to 60 in good health.

This clonotype has a handful of counts. This rearrangement joins TRBV27 to TRBJ1-4; D remains unclear. CDR1 is MNHEY, CDR2 SMNVEV, per germline (reference sequence). V dropped 2 bases and J dropped 4 bases, with 8 bases sitting between them. The CDR3 covers 14 residues. CDR3 sequence: CASSLVDGNEKLFF. In nucleotides, the CDR3 is TGTGCCAGCAGTTTAGTGGACGGTAATGAAAAACTGTTTTTT.

This clonotype has a handful of counts. The V gene is TRBV12-3 or TRBV12-4, the J gene TRBJ2-5, with a possible D match to TRBD2 (6 bases). Between the trimmed V and J ends, which lost 7 bases and 5 bases, there was a span of 14 bases. This CDR3 contains 13 residues. The CDR3 sequence is CASTSRGLETQYF. For the CDR3, the DNA is TGTGCCAGCACTTCACGGGGGTTGGAGACCCAGTACTTC.

The chain links TRBV7-6 to TRBJ2-5, with 10 positions matching TRBD2. The CDR3 length is 15 residues. Germline assignment: CDR1 SGHVS and CDR2 FNYEAQ. V shed 1 base, J shed 4 bases, and the junction held 3 bases outside the gene matches. The CDR3 protein is CASSLEAGGGETQYF. In DNA, the CDR3 is TGTGCCAGCAGCTTAGAAGCGGGAGGGGGAGAGACCCAGTACTTC.

This clonotype has a handful of counts. The V gene is TRBV5-1, the J gene TRBJ2-1; tentative D call: TRBD1 (6 bases). Germline CDR1 SGHRS, CDR2 YFSETQ. Trimming removed 2 bases at V and 2 bases at J, with 11 bases between. CDR3 size: 15 residues. The CDR3 sequence: CASSLQGIAYNEQFF. The CDR3 region has the DNA TGCGCCAGCAGCTTACAGGGTATCGCCTACAATGAGCAGTTCTTC.

This clonotype was seen many times. The genes are TRBV12-3 or TRBV12-4 and TRBJ2-5; 7 positions agree with TRBD2. The CDR3 has 13 amino acids. J was trimmed by 2 bases and V by 7 bases; bases with no gene match: 4. As DNA, the CDR3 is TGTGCCAGCAAAAGCGGGGCACAAGAGACCCAGTACTTC. Translation gives CASKSGAQETQYF.

This chain connects TRBV12-3 or TRBV12-4 to TRBJ2-3, with D uncertain. V was shortened by 2 bases and J by 2 bases, with 8 bases between the two germline ends. The CDR3 runs 14 residues. The CDR3 DNA sequence: TGTGCCAGCAGTTTATTGGTCGACACAGATACGCAGTATTTT. It yields the protein CASSLLVDTDTQYF.

J is TRBJ2-7 and V is TRBV27; a possible D gene is TRBD2 (5 bases). Trimming took 5 bases from V and 6 from J, leaving 20 bases between them. Germline V gene lookup returns CDR1 MNHEY and CDR2 SMNVEV (reference sequence). This CDR3 is 15 amino acids long. The CDR3 loop is CASSASGVRGLEQYV. CDR3 nucleotide sequence: TGTGCCAGCAGTGCCTCCGGGGTCAGAGGACTCGAGCAGTACGTC.

Worth noting for this clonotype: At one end, the junction sequence differs from germline, possibly due to a read error. This chain joins TRBV12-3 or TRBV12-4 and TRBJ2-7; 8 bases fit TRBD2. CDR3 length: 14 residues. The CDR3 loop is CASSLAGPDYEQYF. The CDR3 nucleotides are TGTGCCAGCAGCTTAGCGGGGCCTGACTACGAGCAGTACTTC.

The chain employs TRBV27 and TRBJ2-1, with D perhaps matching TRBD1 (11 bases). Trimming stripped 9 bases from V and 7 bases from J, with 31 bases between. The CDR3 consists of 18 residues. Per germline, CDR1 MNHEY and CDR2 SMNVEV (reference sequence). CDR3 loop: CARAWTGGLAGAWNEQFF. For the CDR3, the DNA is TGTGCCAGGGCCTGGACAGGGGGCCTAGCGGGAGCTTGGAATGAGCAGTTCTTC.

This clonotype was observed a handful of times. The chain uses TRBV12-3 or TRBV12-4 and TRBJ1-3; D is ambiguous. The CDR3 runs to 14 residues. V was cut by 6 bases and J by 0 bases, with 9 bases left in between. CDR3 nucleotides: TGTGCCAGCAGCAGGCCGAGCTCTGGAAACACCATATATTTT. Protein product: CASSRPSSGNTIYF.

This clonotype showed up many times. This rearrangement joins TRBV2 to TRBJ2-1; a possible D gene is TRBD2 (5 bases). The germline gives CDR1 SNHLY, CDR2 FYNNEI. V lost 6 bases and J 2 bases, leaving 8 bases between the germline ends. The CDR3 extends over 13 amino acids. This CDR3 reads CASRGLAYNEQFF. As DNA, the CDR3 is TGTGCCAGCAGAGGACTTGCCTACAATGAGCAGTTCTTC.

This clonotype appeared many times. This sequence joins TRBV9 and TRBJ2-6; no clear D gene. The V end lost 5 bases, the J end lost 1 base, and 7 bases lay between the germline ends. Germline assignment: CDR1 SGDLS and CDR2 YYNGEE. The CDR3 is made up of 14 amino acids. The CDR3 sequence is CASSGPSGANVLTF. As DNA, the CDR3 is TGTGCCAGCAGTGGGCCTTCTGGGGCCAACGTCCTGACTTTC.

The V gene is TRBV7-9, the J gene TRBJ2-1; 9 positions agree with TRBD2. The germline V gene encodes CDR1 SEHNR and CDR2 FQNEAQ (reference sequence). The ends lost 2 bases at V and 6 bases at J; junction bases unmatched: 14. The CDR3 has 18 residues. CDR3 sequence: CASSLRPLGREGLNEQFF. The DNA of the CDR3 is TGTGCCAGCAGCTTAAGGCCTCTAGGGCGGGAGGGTCTCAATGAGCAGTTCTTC.

The chain employs TRBV6-5 and TRBJ2-3; TRBD2 might be the D (5 bases). The V and J ends lost 6 bases and 2 bases respectively, with 12 bases between them. The CDR3 covers 14 residues. Germline V gene lookup returns CDR1 MNHEY and CDR2 SVGAGI. The CDR3 DNA follows: TGTGCCAGCAGGATGGCGGGTTCCACAGATACGCAGTATTTT. This codes for CASRMAGSTDTQYF.

V and J are TRBV14 and TRBJ2-1; TRBD2 matches 8 bases. Germline V gene lookup returns CDR1 SGHDN and CDR2 FVKESK. This CDR3 spans 18 amino acids. With 6 bases clipped from V and 9 bases from J, the junction kept 22 bases outside the gene matches. The CDR3 loop reads CASRQSPQAGALWGEQFF. The CDR3 DNA follows: TGTGCCAGCAGACAATCGCCCCAAGCGGGAGCGTTATGGGGTGAGCAGTTCTTC.

This clonotype was seen a handful of times. J is TRBJ1-4 and V is TRBV5-1, with a possible D match to TRBD1 (6 bases). V lost 4 bases and J lost 5, with 15 bases in between. The CDR3 length is 15 residues. Germline assignment: CDR1 SGHRS and CDR2 YFSETQ. This chain's CDR3 is CASSRTGPQNEKLFF. In DNA, the CDR3 is TGCGCCAGCAGCCGTACAGGGCCCCAAAATGAAAAACTGTTTTTT.

This clonotype has a handful of counts. V is TRBV27 and J is TRBJ2-7, with D unclear. Germline V CDR1 and CDR2: MNHEY, SMNVEV (reference sequence). This CDR3 is built from 14 residues. Trimming removed 0 bases from V and 2 bases from J, with 8 bases in between. The CDR3 DNA is TGTGCCAGCAGTTTATCGCCTGGTCCCTACGAGCAGTACTTC. Translating it yields CASSLSPGPYEQYF.

This rearrangement joins TRBV28 to TRBJ2-6; D is ambiguous. The CDR3 is made up of 17 amino acids. Germline CDR1 MDHEN, CDR2 SYDVKM. V lost 5 bases, J lost 0 bases, and 14 bases lay in between. The CDR3, as DNA: TGTGCCAGCAGTAAAGCTTCTAGGAGCTCTGGGGCCAACGTCCTGACTTTC. The encoded protein is CASSKASRSSGANVLTF.

In its sample, this clonotype was seen many times. The chain couples TRBV29-1 to TRBJ2-2; D call uncertain. This CDR3 is built from 12 residues. The germline V gene has CDR1 SQVTM and CDR2 ANQGSEA. Trimming removed 3 bases at V and 7 bases at J, with 9 bases between. The DNA for the CDR3 is TGCAGCGTTGACCACGGTAGCGGGGAGCTGTTTTTT. Protein sequence: CSVDHGSGELFF.

The chain joins TRBV9 to TRBJ2-1; the match to TRBD1 covers 10 bases. The length of the CDR3 is 16 residues. V lost 3 bases to trimming and J lost 1 base; unmatched junction nucleotides: 4. Germline V lookup: CDR1 SGDLS, CDR2 YYNGEE. The CDR3 coding sequence is TGTGCCAGCAGCGACCCGGGACAGGGGTCCTACAATGAGCAGTTCTTC. Encoded protein: CASSDPGQGSYNEQFF.

The rearrangement links TRBV20-1 to TRBJ2-3; D is uncertain. Germline values: CDR1 DFQATT, CDR2 SNEGSKA (reference sequence). V dropped 6 bases and J dropped 0 bases, with 19 bases sitting between them. This CDR3 has 16 amino acids. The CDR3 region is CSASRSTFSSTDTQYF. The CDR3 DNA follows: TGCAGTGCCAGTAGGAGTACCTTCTCTAGCACAGATACGCAGTATTTT.

This clonotype was detected only once. The rearrangement uses TRBV29-1 and TRBJ2-1, with unresolved D. V lost 0 bases to trimming and J lost 5 bases, with 2 bases between them. CDR3 length: 11 residues. Germline CDR1 is SQVTM and CDR2 is ANQGSEA. CDR3 loop: CSVEDNNEQFF. Written as DNA, the CDR3 is TGCAGCGTTGAAGATAACAATGAGCAGTTCTTC.

V gene TRBV24-1 combines with J gene TRBJ2-1; 13 positions agree with TRBD2. In germline, CDR1 is KGHDR, CDR2 SFDVKD. V dropped 3 bases and J dropped 7; count of bases not matched to a gene: 5. The CDR3 spans 16 residues. The CDR3 nucleotides are TGTGCCACCAGTGATCCCGGACTAGCGGGAGTGAATGAGCAGTTCTTC. It codes for CATSDPGLAGVNEQFF.

This clonotype was detected a few times. This chain joins TRBV11-2 and TRBJ2-7, with D perhaps given as TRBD1 or TRBD2 (6 bases each). The CDR3 has 16 residues. The ends were cut back, 5 bases at V and 1 base at J, with 18 bases in the middle. CDR1 is SGHAT, CDR2 FQNNGV, per germline. The CDR3 DNA is TGTGCCAGCAGCCCGCGGGACACTGGCCCATCCTACGAGCAGTACGTC. It translates to CASSPRDTGPSYEQYV.